This T cell receptor (beta chain) was sequenced in a study of spatial heterogeneity in lung cancer. Study findings and constraints: Mutation tallies in tumors tracked expanded intratumoral alpha and beta TCR counts. Tracking of ubiquitous and regional nonsynonymous mutations by counts of ubiquitous and regional expanded TCRs, respectively, was seen.

As for this clonotype: No antigen is known for it. Germline is not matched at one junction end, which may reflect a read error.

Germline lookup yields CDR1 ENHRY and CDR2 SYGVKD. This CDR3 is 15 amino acids long. This sample's time point: sample taken at primary tumor resection. Unsorted whole RNA from tumor, nontumor lung or frozen PBMC underwent sequencing. From the 5' RACE reads, TCRdb called clonotypes with MiXCR, one entry per CDR3 protein. The sample contains approximately 7,600 distinct CDR3 sequences, 11% to 15% of which appear only once. The chain uses TRBV10-3 and TRBJ2-7, with TRBD1 matching over 7 bases. This clonotype was sampled from a female donor with early-stage non-small cell lung cancer. Here the sequenced sample was lung tumor tissue, taken at surgery. The CDR3 loop reads CVIREGGQFSYEQYF. CDR3 coding DNA: TGTGTCATCCGAGAAGGGGGACAGTTCTCCTACGAGCAGTACTTC.